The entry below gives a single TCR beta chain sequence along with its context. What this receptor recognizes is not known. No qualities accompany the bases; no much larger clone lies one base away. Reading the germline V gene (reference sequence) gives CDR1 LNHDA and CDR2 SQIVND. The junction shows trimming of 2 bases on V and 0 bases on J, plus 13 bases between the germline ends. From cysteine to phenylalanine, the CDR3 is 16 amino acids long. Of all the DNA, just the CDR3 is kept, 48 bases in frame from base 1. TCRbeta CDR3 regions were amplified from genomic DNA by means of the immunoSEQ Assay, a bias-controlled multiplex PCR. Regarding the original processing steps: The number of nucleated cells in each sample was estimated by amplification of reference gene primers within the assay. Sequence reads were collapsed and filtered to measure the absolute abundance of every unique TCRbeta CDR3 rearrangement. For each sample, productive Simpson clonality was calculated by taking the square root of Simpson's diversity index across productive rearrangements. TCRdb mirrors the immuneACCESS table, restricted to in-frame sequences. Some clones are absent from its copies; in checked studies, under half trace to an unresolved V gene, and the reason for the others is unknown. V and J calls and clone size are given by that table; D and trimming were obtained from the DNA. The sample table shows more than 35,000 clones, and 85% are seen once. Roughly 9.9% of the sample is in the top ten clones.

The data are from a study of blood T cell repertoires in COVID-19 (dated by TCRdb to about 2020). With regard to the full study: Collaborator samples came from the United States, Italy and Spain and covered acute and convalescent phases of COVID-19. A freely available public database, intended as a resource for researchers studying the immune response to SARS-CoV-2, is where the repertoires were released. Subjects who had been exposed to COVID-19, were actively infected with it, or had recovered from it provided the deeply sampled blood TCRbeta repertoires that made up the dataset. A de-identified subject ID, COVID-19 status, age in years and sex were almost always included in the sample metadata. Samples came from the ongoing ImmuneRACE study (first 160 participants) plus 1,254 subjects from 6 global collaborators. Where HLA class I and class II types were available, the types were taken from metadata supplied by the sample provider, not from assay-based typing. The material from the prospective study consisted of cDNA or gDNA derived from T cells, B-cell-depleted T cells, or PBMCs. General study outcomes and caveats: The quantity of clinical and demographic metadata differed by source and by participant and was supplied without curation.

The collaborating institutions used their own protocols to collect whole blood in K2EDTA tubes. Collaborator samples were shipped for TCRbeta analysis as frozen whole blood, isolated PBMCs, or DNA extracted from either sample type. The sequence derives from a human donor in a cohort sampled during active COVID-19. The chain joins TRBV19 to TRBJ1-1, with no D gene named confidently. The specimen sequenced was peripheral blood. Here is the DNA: TGTGCCAGTAGTATAACGCCAGATTCCATGAACACTGAAGCTTTCTTT. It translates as CASSITPDSMNTEAFF.